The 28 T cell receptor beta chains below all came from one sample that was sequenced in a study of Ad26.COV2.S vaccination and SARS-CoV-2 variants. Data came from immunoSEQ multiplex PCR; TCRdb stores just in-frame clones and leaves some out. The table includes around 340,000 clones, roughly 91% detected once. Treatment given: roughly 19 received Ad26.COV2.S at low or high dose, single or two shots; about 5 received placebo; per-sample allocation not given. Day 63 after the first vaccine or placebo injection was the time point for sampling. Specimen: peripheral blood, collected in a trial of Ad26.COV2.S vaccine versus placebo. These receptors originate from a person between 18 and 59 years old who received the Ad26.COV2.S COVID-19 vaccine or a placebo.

The CDR3 nucleotides are TGTGCCAGCAGCCCCTCACAGGGGCGCAATGAGCAGTTCTTC. Its translation is CASSPSQGRNEQFF. The V call is TRBV3-1 (or the pseudogene TRBV3-2), the J call TRBJ2-1, with 7 bases aligning to TRBD1. Losses at the gene ends were 4 bases for V and 6 bases for J; bases not matched to a gene: 6. From germline, CDR1 is LGHDT and CDR2 YNNKEL (reference sequence). This CDR3 comprises 14 residues.

CDR3 bases: TGTGCCAGCAGTGATGCCCAAGAAGAGACCCAGTACTTC. Residues: CASSDAQEETQYF. This rearrangement joins TRBV2 to TRBJ2-5; D remains ambiguous. This CDR3 has 13 amino acids. Germline assignment: CDR1 SNHLY and CDR2 FYNNEI. V was shortened by 3 bases and J by 3 bases, with 8 bases between the two germline ends.

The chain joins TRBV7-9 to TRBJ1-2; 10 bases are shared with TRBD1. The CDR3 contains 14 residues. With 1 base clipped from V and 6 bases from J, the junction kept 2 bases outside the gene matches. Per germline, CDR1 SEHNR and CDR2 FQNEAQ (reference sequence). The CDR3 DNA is TGTGCCAGCAGCTTAGTGGGGACAGGGGATGGCTACACCTTC. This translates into CASSLVGTGDGYTF. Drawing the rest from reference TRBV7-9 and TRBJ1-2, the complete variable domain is DTGVSQNPRHKITKRGQNVTFRCDPISEHNRLYWYRQTLGQGPEFLTYFQNEAQLEKSRLLSDRFSAERPKGSFSTLEIQRTEQGDSAMYLCASSLVGTGDGYTFGSGTRLTVV.

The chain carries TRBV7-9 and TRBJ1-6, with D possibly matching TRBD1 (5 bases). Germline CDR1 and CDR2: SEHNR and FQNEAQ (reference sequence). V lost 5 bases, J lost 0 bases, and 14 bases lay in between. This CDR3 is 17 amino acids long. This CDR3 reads CASSNPAGSSYNSPLHF. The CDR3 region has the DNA TGTGCCAGCAGCAACCCCGCAGGGAGCTCCTATAATTCACCCCTCCACTTT.

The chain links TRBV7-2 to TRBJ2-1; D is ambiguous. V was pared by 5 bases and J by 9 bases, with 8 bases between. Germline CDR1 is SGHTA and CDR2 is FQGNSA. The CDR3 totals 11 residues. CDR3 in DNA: TGTGCCAGCAGCCACATTAGTGAGCAGTTCTTC. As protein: CASSHISEQFF.

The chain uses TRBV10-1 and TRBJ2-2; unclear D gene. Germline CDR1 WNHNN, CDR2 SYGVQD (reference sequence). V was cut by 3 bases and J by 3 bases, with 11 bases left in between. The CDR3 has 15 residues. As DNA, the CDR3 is TGCGCCAGCAGTGATTCGGACGGACACACCGGGGAGCTGTTTTTT. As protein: CASSDSDGHTGELFF.

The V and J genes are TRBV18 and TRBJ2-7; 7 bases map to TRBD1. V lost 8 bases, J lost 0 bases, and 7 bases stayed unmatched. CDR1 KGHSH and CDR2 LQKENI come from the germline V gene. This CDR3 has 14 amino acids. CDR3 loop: CASRRGQNSYEQYF. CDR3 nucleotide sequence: TGTGCCAGCCGCCGGGGACAGAACTCCTACGAGCAGTACTTC. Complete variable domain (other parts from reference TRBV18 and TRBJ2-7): NAGVMQNPRHLVRRRGQEARLRCSPMKGHSHVYWYRQLPEEGLKFMVYLQKENIIDESGMPKERFSAEFPKEGPSILRIQQVVRGDSAAYFCASRRGQNSYEQYFGPGTRLTVT.

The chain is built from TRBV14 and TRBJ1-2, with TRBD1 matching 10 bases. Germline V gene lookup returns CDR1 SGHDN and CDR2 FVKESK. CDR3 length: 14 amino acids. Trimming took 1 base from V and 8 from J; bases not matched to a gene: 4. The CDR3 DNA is TGTGCCAGCAGCCAAGTGGCGACAGGGGGCGGCTACACCTTC. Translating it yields CASSQVATGGGYTF.

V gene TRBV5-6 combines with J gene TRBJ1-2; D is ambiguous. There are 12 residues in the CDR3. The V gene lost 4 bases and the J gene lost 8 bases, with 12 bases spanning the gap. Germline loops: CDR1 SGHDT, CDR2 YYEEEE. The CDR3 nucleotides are TGTGCCAGCAGCGCGGTTGTGGGGGGCTACACCTTC. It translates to CASSAVVGGYTF.

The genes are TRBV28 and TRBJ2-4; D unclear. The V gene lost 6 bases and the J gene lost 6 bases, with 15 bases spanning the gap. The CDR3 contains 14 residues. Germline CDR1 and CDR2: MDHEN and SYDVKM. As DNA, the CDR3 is TGTGCCAGCAGCGCACCCGAATCTGGAAACATTCAGTACTTC. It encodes CASSAPESGNIQYF.

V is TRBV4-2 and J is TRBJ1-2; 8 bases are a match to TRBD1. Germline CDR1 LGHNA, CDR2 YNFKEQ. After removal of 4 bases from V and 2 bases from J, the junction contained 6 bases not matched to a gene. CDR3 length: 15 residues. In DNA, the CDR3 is TGTGCCAGCAGCCGCCCGGGACAGGCGAACTATGGCTACACCTTC. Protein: CASSRPGQANYGYTF.

This CDR3 is CASRRLPNTGELFF. CDR3 bases: TGCGCCAGCAGACGACTGCCGAACACCGGGGAGCTGTTTTTT. The chain couples TRBV5-1 to TRBJ2-2; D is uncertain. CDR1 is SGHRS and CDR2 is YFSETQ in the germline V gene. Trimming cost V 5 bases and J 0 bases, with 8 bases left between them. This CDR3 contains 14 residues. Together with reference TRBV5-1 and TRBJ2-2, the CDR3 gives the full variable domain: KAGVTQTPRYLIKTRGQQVTLSCSPISGHRSVSWYQQTPGQGLQFLFEYFSETQRNKGNFPGRFSGRQFSNSRSEMNVSTLELGDSALYLCASRRLPNTGELFFGEGSRLTVL.

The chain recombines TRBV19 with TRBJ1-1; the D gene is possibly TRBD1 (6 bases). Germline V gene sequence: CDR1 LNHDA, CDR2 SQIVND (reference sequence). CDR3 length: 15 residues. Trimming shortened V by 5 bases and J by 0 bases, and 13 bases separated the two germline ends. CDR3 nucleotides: TGTGCCAGTAGTGTTGAGGGGGTAATGAACACTGAAGCTTTCTTT. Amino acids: CASSVEGVMNTEAFF.

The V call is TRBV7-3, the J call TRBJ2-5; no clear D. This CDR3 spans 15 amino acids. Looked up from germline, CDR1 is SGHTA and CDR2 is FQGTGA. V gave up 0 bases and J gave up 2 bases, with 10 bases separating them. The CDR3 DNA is TGTGCCAGCAGCTTAACTTCTGGCAGTCAAGAGACCCAGTACTTC. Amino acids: CASSLTSGSQETQYF.

CDR3 region: CASTAPSGTGVKGGYTF. The DNA for the CDR3 is TGTGCCAGCACCGCCCCCTCGGGGACAGGGGTTAAGGGTGGCTACACCTTC. The V and J genes are TRBV28 and TRBJ1-2; the match to TRBD1 covers 10 bases. The CDR3 has 17 residues. Germline V gives CDR1 MDHEN, CDR2 SYDVKM. With V trimmed by 7 bases and J by 7 bases, 18 bases remained unmatched.

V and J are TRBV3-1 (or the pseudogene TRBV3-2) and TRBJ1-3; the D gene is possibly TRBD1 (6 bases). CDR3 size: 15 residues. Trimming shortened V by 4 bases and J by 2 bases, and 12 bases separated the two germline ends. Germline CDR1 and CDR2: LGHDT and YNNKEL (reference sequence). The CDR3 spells CASSLKGGTGNTIYF. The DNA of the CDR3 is TGTGCCAGCAGCCTTAAAGGGGGAACTGGAAACACCATATATTTT.

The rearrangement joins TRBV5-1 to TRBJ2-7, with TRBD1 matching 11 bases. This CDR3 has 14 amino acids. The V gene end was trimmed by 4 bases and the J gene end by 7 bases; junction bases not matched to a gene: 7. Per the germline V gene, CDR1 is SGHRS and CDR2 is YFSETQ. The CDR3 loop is CASSPGQGASEQYF. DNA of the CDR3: TGCGCCAGCAGCCCCGGACAGGGGGCAAGTGAGCAGTACTTC.

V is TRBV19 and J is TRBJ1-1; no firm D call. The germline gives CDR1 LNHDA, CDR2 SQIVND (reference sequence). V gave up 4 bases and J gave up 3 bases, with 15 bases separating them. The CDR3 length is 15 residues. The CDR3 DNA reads TGTGCCAGTAGTAACGGGGATTTGGGCCACACTGAAGCTTTCTTT. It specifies CASSNGDLGHTEAFF.

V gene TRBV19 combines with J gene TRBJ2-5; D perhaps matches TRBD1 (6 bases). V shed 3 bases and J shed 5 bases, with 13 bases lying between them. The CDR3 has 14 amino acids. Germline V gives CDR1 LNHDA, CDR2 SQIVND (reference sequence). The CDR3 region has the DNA TGTGCCAGTAGTATGCAACCCCAGGGGGAGACCCAGTACTTC. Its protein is CASSMQPQGETQYF.

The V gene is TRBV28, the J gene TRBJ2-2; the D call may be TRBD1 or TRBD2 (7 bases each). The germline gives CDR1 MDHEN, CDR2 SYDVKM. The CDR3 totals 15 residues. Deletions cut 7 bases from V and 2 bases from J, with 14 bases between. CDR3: CASTQGGLNTGELFF. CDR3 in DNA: TGTGCCAGCACCCAGGGGGGGCTAAACACCGGGGAGCTGTTTTTT.

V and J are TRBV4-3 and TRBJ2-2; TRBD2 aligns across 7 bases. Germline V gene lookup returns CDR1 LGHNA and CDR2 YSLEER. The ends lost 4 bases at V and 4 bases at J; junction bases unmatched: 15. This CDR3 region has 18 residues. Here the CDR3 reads CASSRNPRLATGTGELFF. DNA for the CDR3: TGCGCCAGCAGCCGCAACCCCAGACTAGCCACGGGCACCGGGGAGCTGTTTTTT.

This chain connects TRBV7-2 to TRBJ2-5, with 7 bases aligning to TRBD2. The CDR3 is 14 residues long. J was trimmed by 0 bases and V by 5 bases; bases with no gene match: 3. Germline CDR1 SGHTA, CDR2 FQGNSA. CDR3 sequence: CASSVSGYQETQYF. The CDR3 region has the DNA TGTGCCAGCAGCGTTAGCGGGTACCAAGAGACCCAGTACTTC.

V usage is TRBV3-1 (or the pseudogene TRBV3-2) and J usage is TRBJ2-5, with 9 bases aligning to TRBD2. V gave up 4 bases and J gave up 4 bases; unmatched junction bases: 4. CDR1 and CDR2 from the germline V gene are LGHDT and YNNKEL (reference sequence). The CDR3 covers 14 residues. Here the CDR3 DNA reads TGTGCCAGCAGCCGACGGACTAGCGTAGAGACCCAGTACTTC. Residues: CASSRRTSVETQYF.

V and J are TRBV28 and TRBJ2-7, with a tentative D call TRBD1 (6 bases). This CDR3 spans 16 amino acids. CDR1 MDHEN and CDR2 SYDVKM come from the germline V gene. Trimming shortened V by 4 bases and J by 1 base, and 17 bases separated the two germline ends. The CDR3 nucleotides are TGTGCCAGCAGTTCCCCCGGGACAAGGGGGTCCTACGAGCAGTACTTC. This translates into CASSSPGTRGSYEQYF. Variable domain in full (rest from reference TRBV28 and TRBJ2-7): DVKVTQSSRYLVKRTGEKVFLECVQDMDHENMFWYRQDPGLGLRLIYFSYDVKMKEKGDIPEGYSVSREKKERFSLILESASTNQTSMYLCASSSPGTRGSYEQYFGPGTRLTVT.

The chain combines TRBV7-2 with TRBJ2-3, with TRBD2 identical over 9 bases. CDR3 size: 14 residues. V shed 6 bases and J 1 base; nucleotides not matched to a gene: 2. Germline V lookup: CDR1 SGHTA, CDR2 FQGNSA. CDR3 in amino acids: CASSSSGGTDTQYF. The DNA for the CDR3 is TGTGCCAGCAGTTCTAGCGGGGGCACAGATACGCAGTATTTT.

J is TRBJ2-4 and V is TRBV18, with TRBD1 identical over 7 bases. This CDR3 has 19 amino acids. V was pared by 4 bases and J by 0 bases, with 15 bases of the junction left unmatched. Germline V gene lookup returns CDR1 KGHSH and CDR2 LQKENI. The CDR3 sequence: CASSQLRTGKRLAKNIQYF. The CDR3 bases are TGTGCCAGCTCACAACTACGGACAGGCAAACGACTAGCCAAAAACATTCAGTACTTC.

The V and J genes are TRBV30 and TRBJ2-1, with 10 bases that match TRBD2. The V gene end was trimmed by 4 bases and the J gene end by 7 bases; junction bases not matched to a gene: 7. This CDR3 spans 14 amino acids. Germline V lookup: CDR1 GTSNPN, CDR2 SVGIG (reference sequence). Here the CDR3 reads CAWTSGSGRNEQFF. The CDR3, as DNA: TGTGCCTGGACTAGCGGGAGCGGCCGTAATGAGCAGTTCTTC.

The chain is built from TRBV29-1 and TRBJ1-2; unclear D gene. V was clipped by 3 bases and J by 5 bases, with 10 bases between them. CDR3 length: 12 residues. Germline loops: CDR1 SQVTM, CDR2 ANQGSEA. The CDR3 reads CSVDKALYGYTF. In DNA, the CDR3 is TGCAGCGTTGATAAGGCCTTATATGGCTACACCTTC.